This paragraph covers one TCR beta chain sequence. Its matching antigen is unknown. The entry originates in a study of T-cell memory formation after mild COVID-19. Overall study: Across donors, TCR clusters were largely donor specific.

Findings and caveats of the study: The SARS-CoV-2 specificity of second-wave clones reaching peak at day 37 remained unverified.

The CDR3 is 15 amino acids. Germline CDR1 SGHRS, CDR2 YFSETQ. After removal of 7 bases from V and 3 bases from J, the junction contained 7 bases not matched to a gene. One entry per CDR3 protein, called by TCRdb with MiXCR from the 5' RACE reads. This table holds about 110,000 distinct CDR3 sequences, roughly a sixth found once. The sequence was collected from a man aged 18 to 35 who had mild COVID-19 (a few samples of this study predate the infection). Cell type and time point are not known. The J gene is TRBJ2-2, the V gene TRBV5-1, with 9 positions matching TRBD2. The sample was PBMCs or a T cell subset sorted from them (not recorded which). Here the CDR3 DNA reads TGCGCCAGCGGCTCCCCTAGCGGGGACACCGGGGAGCTGTTTTTT. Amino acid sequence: CASGSPSGDTGELFF.